These 7 T cell receptor beta chains were sequenced from one sample in a study of OX40 agonist ivuxolimab in advanced cancers. Here immunoSEQ multiplex PCR was the method, and the copy in TCRdb shows in-frame clones only, minus some. The sample has tens of thousands of clones, 65% to 90% seen once. Sample: CD4+ or CD8+ T cells sorted from blood, taken in a trial of the OX40 agonist ivuxolimab. The receptors shown here come from an adult with an advanced solid tumor such as melanoma, head and neck, liver or kidney cancer.

The chain has TRBV7-2 and TRBJ1-1, with D possibly being TRBD1 (6 bases). Germline values: CDR1 SGHTA, CDR2 FQGNSA. V lost 3 bases, J lost 2 bases, and 10 bases lay in between. There are 14 residues in the CDR3. CDR3 DNA: TGTGCCAGCAGCTTTTCTGGGGGCAACACTGAAGCTTTCTTT. Amino acid sequence: CASSFSGGNTEAFF.

The chain joins TRBV6-1 to TRBJ2-1; 9 nucleotides match TRBD1. This CDR3 spans 14 amino acids. Trimming cost V 5 bases and J 9 bases; bases outside gene matches: 8. Germline assignment: CDR1 MNHNS and CDR2 SASEGT. The CDR3, as DNA: TGTGCCAGCAGTTGGACAGGGGTCCTCGGTGAGCAGTTCTTC. It encodes CASSWTGVLGEQFF.

The CDR3 region has the DNA TGTGCCAGCAGCCGGGACAGGGTGGTAGAGACCCAGTACTTC. This gives the protein CASSRDRVVETQYF. The chain carries TRBV5-6 and TRBJ2-5, with 9 bases lining up with TRBD1. V was pared by 4 bases and J by 4 bases, with 5 bases of the junction left unmatched. The CDR3 sequence is 14 residues long. Germline assignment: CDR1 SGHDT and CDR2 YYEEEE. Variable domain in full (rest from reference TRBV5-6 and TRBJ2-5): DAGVTQSPTHLIKTRGQQVTLRCSPKSGHDTVSWYQQALGQGPQFIFQYYEEEERQRGNFPDRFSGHQFPNYSSELNVNALLLGDSALYLCASSRDRVVETQYFGPGTRLLVL.

The rearrangement links TRBV5-1 to TRBJ2-1; 9 bases line up with TRBD2. From germline, CDR1 is SGHRS and CDR2 YFSETQ. The junction had 3 bases not matched to a gene; V was cut back by 1 base and J by 4 bases. The CDR3 loop spans 15 amino acids. The CDR3 reads CASSLPAGGYNEQFF. For the CDR3, the DNA is TGCGCCAGCAGCTTGCCAGCGGGAGGTTACAATGAGCAGTTCTTC. The whole variable domain, filled in from reference TRBV5-1 and TRBJ2-1, reads KAGVTQTPRYLIKTRGQQVTLSCSPISGHRSVSWYQQTPGQGLQFLFEYFSETQRNKGNFPGRFSGRQFSNSRSEMNVSTLELGDSALYLCASSLPAGGYNEQFFGPGTRLTVL.

This chain uses TRBV7-2 with TRBJ2-7; D is unclear. From germline, CDR1 is SGHTA and CDR2 FQGNSA. The CDR3 spans 15 residues. V shed 5 bases and J shed 1 base, with 15 bases lying between them. The CDR3 sequence: CASSASFGPSYEQYF. CDR3 nucleotides: TGTGCCAGCAGCGCATCCTTCGGGCCATCCTACGAGCAGTACTTC.

This chain uses TRBV5-6 with TRBJ1-1; D gene unclear. V was pared by 0 bases and J by 11 bases, with 14 bases between. CDR3 length: 13 residues. Germline V gives CDR1 SGHDT, CDR2 YYEEEE. CDR3 nucleotide sequence: TGTGCCAGCAGCTTGGCCCGTGGGGTGGGGGCTTTCTTT. It encodes CASSLARGVGAFF.

The chain couples TRBV5-5 to TRBJ2-2, with D uncertain. Trimming took off 4 bases at V and 1 base at J, with 11 bases between the two ends. The CDR3 sequence is 15 residues long. The germline CDR1 and CDR2 sequences are SGHKS and YYEKEE (reference sequence). CDR3 protein: CASSLRVENTGELFF. CDR3 coding DNA: TGTGCCAGCAGCCTCCGGGTAGAGAACACCGGGGAGCTGTTTTTT.